Listed below are T cell receptor beta chains from one sample, sequenced in a study of vaccination effects on CD4 cells after COVID-19. Generated by immunoSEQ multiplex PCR, the TCRdb table keeps only in-frame clones and is missing some. This sample carries 40,000 to 45,000 clones, approximately 82% of them seen once, and the ten largest clones take about 3.7%. These receptors have no known antigen. Sequenced material: CD4+ T cells from PBMCs cultured without peptide, taken after COVID-19 vaccination. The receptor source for this set is a human donor who had a prior SARS-CoV-2 infection. Both conserved end residues are part of each CDR3. A D gene is named only where the DNA matches it firmly. Expanded clones are given a class, and other clones once, few, many or no size at all.

D gene: TRBD2; J gene: TRBJ2-2; clone size: .; V gene: TRBV19; CDR3 DNA: TGTGCCAGTAGGTTGCGGGGGGGTTCGAACACCGGGGAGCTGTTTTTT; CDR3 protein: CASRLRGGSNTGELFF
D gene: .; J gene: TRBJ2-5; clone size: .; V gene: TRBV7-9; CDR3 DNA: TGTGCCAGCATGTTTTCCGAGACCCAGTACTTC; CDR3 protein: CASMFSETQYF
D gene: .; J gene: TRBJ1-3; clone size: .; V gene: TRBV3-1/TRBV3-2; CDR3 DNA: TGTGCCAGCAGCCAACTTCATACCGGGAACACCATATATTTT; CDR3 protein: CASSQLHTGNTIYF
D gene: TRBD1; J gene: TRBJ1-4; clone size: .; V gene: TRBV11-3; CDR3 DNA: TGTGCCAGCAGCTTACGGGGACAGGTTTATAATGAAAAACTGTTTTTT; CDR3 protein: CASSLRGQVYNEKLFF
D gene: .; J gene: TRBJ1-5; clone size: .; V gene: TRBV4-1; CDR3 DNA: TGCGCCAGCAGCCAAGATCGACAACAGGGTGGGTACCAGCCCCAGCATTTT; CDR3 protein: CASSQDRQQGGYQPQHF
D gene: .; J gene: TRBJ1-1; clone size: .; V gene: TRBV5-1; CDR3 DNA: TGCGCCAGCAGCATAGCTTTAGGGGTGGGCACTGAAGCTTTCTTT; CDR3 protein: CASSIALGVGTEAFF
D gene: .; J gene: TRBJ2-7; clone size: .; V gene: TRBV7-2; CDR3 DNA: TGTGCCAGCAGCTTAAACCGTGCGGGACTCTACGAGCAGTACTTC; CDR3 protein: CASSLNRAGLYEQYF
D gene: .; J gene: TRBJ1-2; clone size: .; V gene: TRBV10-2; CDR3 DNA: TGCGCCAGCGCCAACGTGGGAGTTTATGGCTACACCTTC; CDR3 protein: CASANVGVYGYTF
D gene: TRBD1; J gene: TRBJ2-2; clone size: .; V gene: TRBV2; CDR3 DNA: TGTGCCAGCACGTCAGGGGGCATCGGGGAGCTGTTTTTT; CDR3 protein: CASTSGGIGELFF
D gene: .; J gene: TRBJ2-7; clone size: few; V gene: TRBV16; CDR3 DNA: TGTGCCAGCAGCCAACAACCCGACTACGAGCAGTACTTC; CDR3 protein: CASSQQPDYEQYF
D gene: TRBD1; J gene: TRBJ2-5; clone size: .; V gene: TRBV7-9; CDR3 DNA: TGTGCCAGCAGCCGAACTCACCAGCGGGGACAGGGGGCGTTGGAGACCCAGTACTTC; CDR3 protein: CASSRTHQRGQGALETQYF
D gene: TRBD2; J gene: TRBJ2-7; clone size: .; V gene: TRBV6-6; CDR3 DNA: TGTGCCAGCAGTGTAATGGGACTAGCGGTATCCTACGAGCAGTACTTC; CDR3 protein: CASSVMGLAVSYEQYF
D gene: TRBD1; J gene: TRBJ1-2; clone size: .; V gene: TRBV7-9; CDR3 DNA: TGTGCCAGCAGCTTCGGACAGGGGGGAAATGGCTACACCTTC; CDR3 protein: CASSFGQGGNGYTF
D gene: .; J gene: TRBJ2-7; clone size: .; V gene: TRBV12-2; CDR3 DNA: TGTGCAAGTCGATACGGGACAGCCTACGAGCAGTACTTC; CDR3 protein: CASRYGTAYEQYF
D gene: .; J gene: TRBJ2-6; clone size: .; V gene: TRBV2; CDR3 DNA: TGTGCCAGCGGGAGAGAGTGGGCCAACGTCCTGACTTTC; CDR3 protein: CASGREWANVLTF